This T cell receptor (beta chain) is from a study of shared clonotypes between healthy human individuals. This clone appeared a single time. The antigen is unknown. Unsorted PBMC replicate PCRs used about 280 ng DNA, tens of thousands of T cell genomes. Assay: immunoSEQ multiplex PCR; the TCRdb copy retains only in-frame clones and omits some. This table has some 470,000 clones, 76% appearing once. V was clipped by 4 bases and J by 2 bases, with 7 bases between them. CDR1 SSHAT and CDR2 FNYEAQ come from the germline V gene (reference sequence). This CDR3 is built from 13 residues. Study-level points and caveats: A limitation of the genetic and exposure-history diversity represented arose from few donors. Investigators collected only blood, and repertoires in tissues likely differ.

Sequencing was done on a sample of PBMCs. The TCR comes from a woman aged 40 to 50 in good health. Some clones in this sample may be carry-over from other donors' samples. J is TRBJ2-3 and V is TRBV7-7, with unresolved D. The CDR3 here is CASSYSHTDTQYF. In nucleotides, the CDR3 is TGTGCCAGCAGCTATTCCCACACAGATACGCAGTATTTT.